The 5 T cell receptor beta chains given below trace back to one sample, sequenced in a study of blood T cell repertoires in COVID-19. The method was immunoSEQ multiplex PCR; TCRdb's version includes in-frame clones alone and lacks a portion of them. The sample has about 72,000 clones; 75% to 90% are singletons. The specimen was peripheral blood. The receptors originated from a woman at least 80 years old with active or convalescent COVID-19.

The J gene is TRBJ1-1, the V gene TRBV10-3; 8 bases align to TRBD1. Germline V lookup: CDR1 ENHRY, CDR2 SYGVKD. Unmatched junction bases numbered 7, after V lost 4 bases and J lost 0 bases. CDR3 size: 16 residues. The CDR3 here is CAISGPGGVMNTEAFF. The CDR3 DNA follows: TGTGCCATCAGTGGGCCAGGGGGCGTCATGAACACTGAAGCTTTCTTT.

The rearrangement joins TRBV29-1 to TRBJ2-5, with D tentatively TRBD2 (6 bases). CDR3 length: 14 residues. Germline V lookup: CDR1 SQVTM, CDR2 ANQGSEA. V was shortened by 0 bases and J by 4 bases, with 12 bases between the two germline ends. The CDR3 loop is CSVEDHGTGETQYF. The CDR3 DNA reads as TGCAGCGTTGAAGATCACGGGACTGGAGAGACCCAGTACTTC.

This rearrangement joins TRBV9 to TRBJ2-1, with D possibly being TRBD2 (6 bases). Trimming cost V 3 bases and J 6 bases, with 13 bases left between them. Germline V CDR1 and CDR2: SGDLS, YYNGEE. The CDR3 sequence is 14 residues long. CDR3 region: CASSGTGTSNEQFF. The CDR3 bases are TGTGCCAGCAGCGGCACCGGGACTTCCAATGAGCAGTTCTTC.

V and J are TRBV29-1 and TRBJ1-1; no clear D. Per the germline V gene, CDR1 is SQVTM and CDR2 is ANQGSEA. This CDR3 is 12 amino acids long. V shed 7 bases and J shed 5 bases, with 14 bases lying between them. DNA of the CDR3: TGCAGCGCCCTTGAACTGAGGACTGAAGCTTTCTTT. Translating gives CSALELRTEAFF.

This clone was counted only a few times. The rearrangement uses TRBV14 and TRBJ1-6; no definite D call. The CDR3 runs 14 residues. Germline values: CDR1 SGHDN, CDR2 FVKESK. With 1 base removed from V and 9 bases from J, the gap between germline ends came to 10 bases. The CDR3 spells CASSQVYATSPLHF. CDR3 DNA: TGTGCCAGCAGCCAAGTATATGCTACTTCACCCCTCCACTTT.